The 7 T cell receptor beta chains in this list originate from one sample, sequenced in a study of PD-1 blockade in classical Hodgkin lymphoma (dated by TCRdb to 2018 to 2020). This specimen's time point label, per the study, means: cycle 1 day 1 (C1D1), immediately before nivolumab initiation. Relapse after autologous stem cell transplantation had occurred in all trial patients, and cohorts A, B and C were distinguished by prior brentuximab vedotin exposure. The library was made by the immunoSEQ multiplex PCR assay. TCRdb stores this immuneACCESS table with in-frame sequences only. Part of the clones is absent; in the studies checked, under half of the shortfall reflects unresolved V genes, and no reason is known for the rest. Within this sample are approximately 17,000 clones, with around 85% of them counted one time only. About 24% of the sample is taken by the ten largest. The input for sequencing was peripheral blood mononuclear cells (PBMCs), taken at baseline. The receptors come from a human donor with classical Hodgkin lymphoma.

This chain's CDR3 is CASSWGRGHTEAFF. As DNA, the CDR3 is TGTGCCAGTAGTTGGGGCAGGGGGCACACTGAAGCTTTCTTT. This sequence joins TRBV19 and TRBJ1-1; 8 nucleotides align to TRBD1. J was trimmed by 3 bases and V by 5 bases; bases with no gene match: 5. Germline lookup yields CDR1 LNHDA and CDR2 SQIVND (reference sequence). This CDR3 is 14 amino acids long. Full variable domain (remainder filled in from reference TRBV19 and TRBJ1-1): DGGITQSPKYLFRKEGQNVTLSCEQNLNHDAMYWYRQDPGQGLRLIYYSQIVNDFQKGDIAEGYSVSREKKESFPLTVTSAQKNPTAFYLCASSWGRGHTEAFFGQGTRLTVV.

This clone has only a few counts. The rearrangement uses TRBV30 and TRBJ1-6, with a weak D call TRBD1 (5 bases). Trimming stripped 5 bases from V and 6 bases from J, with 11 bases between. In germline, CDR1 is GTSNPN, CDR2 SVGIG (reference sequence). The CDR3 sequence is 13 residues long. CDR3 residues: CAWAGTFNSPLHF. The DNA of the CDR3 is TGTGCCTGGGCCGGGACTTTTAATTCACCCCTCCACTTT.

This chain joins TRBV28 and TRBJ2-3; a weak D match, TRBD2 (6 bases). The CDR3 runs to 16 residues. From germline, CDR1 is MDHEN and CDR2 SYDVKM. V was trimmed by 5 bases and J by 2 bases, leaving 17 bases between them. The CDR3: CASSPRRAPLTDTQYF. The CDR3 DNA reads TGTGCCAGCAGTCCCAGGAGGGCCCCCCTCACAGATACGCAGTATTTT. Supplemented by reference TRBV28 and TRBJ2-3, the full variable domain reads DVKVTQSSRYLVKRTGEKVFLECVQDMDHENMFWYRQDPGLGLRLIYFSYDVKMKEKGDIPEGYSVSREKKERFSLILESASTNQTSMYLCASSPRRAPLTDTQYFGPGTRLTVL.

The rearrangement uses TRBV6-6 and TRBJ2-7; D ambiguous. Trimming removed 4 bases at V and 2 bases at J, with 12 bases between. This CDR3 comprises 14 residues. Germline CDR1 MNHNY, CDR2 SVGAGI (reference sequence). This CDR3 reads CASSCQARTYEQYF. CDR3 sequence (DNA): TGTGCCAGCAGTTGCCAAGCGAGGACCTACGAGCAGTACTTC.

For the CDR3, the DNA is TGTGCCAGCAGCAATTCGGCGGTGACGGCCTACGAGCAGTACTTC. It translates to CASSNSAVTAYEQYF. The rearrangement joins TRBV21-1 to TRBJ2-7; the table's D call of TRBD2 was not tested on the DNA. TRBV21-1 is deemed a pseudogene. This CDR3 has 15 residues.

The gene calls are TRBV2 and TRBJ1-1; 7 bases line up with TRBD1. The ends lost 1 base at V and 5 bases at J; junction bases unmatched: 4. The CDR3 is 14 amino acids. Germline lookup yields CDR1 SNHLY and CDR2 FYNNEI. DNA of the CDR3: TGTGCCAGCAGTGAAGGGACAGGAAGGACTGAAGCTTTCTTT. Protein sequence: CASSEGTGRTEAFF.

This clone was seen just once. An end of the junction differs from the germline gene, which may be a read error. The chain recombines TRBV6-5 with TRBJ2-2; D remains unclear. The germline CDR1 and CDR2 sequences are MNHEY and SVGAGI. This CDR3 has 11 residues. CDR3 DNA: TGTGCCATCAGTTATGGTGGGGAGCTGTTTTTT. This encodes CAISYGGELFF.